These T cell receptor beta chains were read from a single sample in a study of CD8 T cells in ankylosing spondylitis. TCRdb itself ran the 5' RACE reads through MiXCR, one entry per CDR3 protein. Of about 200,000 distinct CDR3 sequences listed, around 13% are singletons. Sample: blood, either unsorted or a sorted T cell fraction (not recorded which). These receptors were taken from a male donor with ankylosing spondylitis or in good health (not recorded which). Both conserved end residues are part of each CDR3. A D gene is named only where the DNA matches it firmly. Not every row has a clone size; where given, it reads once, few, many or a size class.

size	V	D	J	CDR3	DNA
many	TRBV27	.	TRBJ2-7	CASSLLSGSYEQYF	TGTGCCAGCAGTTTATTGTCAGGATCCTACGAGCAGTACTTC
few	TRBV10-3	.	TRBJ1-2	CAPPGGYTF	TGTGCCCCCCCTGGGGGCTACACCTTC
.	TRBV6-1	.	TRBJ2-3	CASTPGWGTDTQYF	TGTGCCAGCACCCCGGGGTGGGGCACAGATACGCAGTATTTT
.	TRBV12-5	TRBD1	TRBJ2-3	CASGPGQGLSTDTQYF	TGTGCTAGTGGCCCCGGACAGGGCCTAAGCACAGATACGCAGTATTTT
many	TRBV13	TRBD1	TRBJ1-1	CASSPHRGSSNTEAFF	TGTGCCAGCAGCCCTCACAGGGGGTCCTCGAACACTGAAGCTTTCTTT
.	TRBV25-1	.	TRBJ2-7	CASSELVEQYF	TGTGCCAGCAGTGAATTGGTCGAGCAGTACTTC
few	TRBV6-1	.	TRBJ2-2	CASSQAGHNTGELFF	TGTGCCAGCAGCCAGGCGGGACATAACACCGGGGAGCTGTTTTTT
.	TRBV11-2	TRBD2	TRBJ2-1	CASSQSTGLALYEQFF	TGTGCCAGCAGTCAATCTACGGGACTAGCGCTCTATGAGCAGTTCTTC
few	TRBV7-2	.	TRBJ1-1	CASSLGNPLGTEAFF	TGTGCCAGCAGCTTAGGAAACCCCCTTGGGACTGAAGCTTTCTTT
many	TRBV5-1	.	TRBJ2-7	CASSFGTGYEQYF	TGCGCCAGCAGTTTCGGGACGGGCTACGAGCAGTACTTC
.	TRBV19	.	TRBJ2-1	CASSIDSPVNEQFF	TGTGCCAGTAGTATTGACAGCCCAGTCAATGAGCAGTTCTTC
.	TRBV27	.	TRBJ2-1	CASSADGEQFF	TGTGCCAGCTCCGCCGATGGTGAGCAGTTCTTC
few	TRBV14	TRBD1	TRBJ1-1	CASSPIDRAPEAFF	TGTGCCAGCAGCCCAATAGACAGGGCGCCTGAAGCTTTCTTT
few	TRBV4-1	.	TRBJ1-5	CASSPQMTESNQPQHF	TGCGCCAGCAGCCCTCAGATGACAGAGAGCAATCAGCCCCAGCATTTT
.	TRBV6-4	TRBD2	TRBJ2-1	CASSDSSGDYNEQFF	TGTGCCAGCAGTGACTCTAGCGGGGATTACAATGAGCAGTTCTTC
few	TRBV7-9	TRBD1	TRBJ1-4	CASSLVGTGTHNEKLFF	TGTGCCAGCAGCTTAGTTGGGACAGGGACCCATAATGAAAAACTGTTTTTT
few	TRBV4-1	TRBD1	TRBJ1-1	CASSQGGQGETEAFF	TGCGCCAGCAGCCAAGGGGGACAGGGTGAGACTGAAGCTTTCTTT
.	TRBV10-3	TRBD1	TRBJ2-5	CAISEPLGQGTAETQYF	TGTGCCATCAGTGAACCCCTTGGACAGGGGACGGCGGAGACCCAGTACTTC
few	TRBV5-5	.	TRBJ1-3	CASSIPGLDSGNTIYF	TGTGCCAGCAGCATCCCGGGACTAGACTCTGGAAACACCATATATTTT
many	TRBV9	.	TRBJ1-1	CASSDLGSAEAFF	TGTGCCAGCAGCGACCTTGGGAGCGCTGAAGCTTTCTTT
.	TRBV11-2	.	TRBJ2-3	CASSLAGPSTDTQYF	TGTGCCAGCAGCTTAGCGGGGCCTAGCACAGATACGCAGTATTTT
.	TRBV20-1	TRBD2	TRBJ2-7	CSARERGAQTYEQYF	TGCAGTGCTAGAGAGCGGGGGGCCCAGACCTACGAGCAGTACTTC
.	TRBV10-3	.	TRBJ1-5	CASSEWTRPDNQPQHF	TGTGCCAGCAGTGAGTGGACCCGACCTGACAATCAGCCCCAGCATTTT
few	TRBV3-1	.	TRBJ1-2	CASSPHPGYGYTF	TGTGCCAGCAGCCCCCATCCTGGCTATGGCTACACCTTC
few	TRBV7-9	.	TRBJ2-1	CASSPEGSSYNEQFF	TGTGCCAGCAGCCCTGAGGGGAGCTCCTACAATGAGCAGTTCTTC
.	TRBV27	.	TRBJ2-3	CASSKAGTGNPQDTQYF	TGTGCCAGCAGCAAAGCCGGGACGGGGAACCCTCAAGATACGCAGTATTTT
few	TRBV7-2	.	TRBJ2-3	CASSSALTTDTQYF	TGTGCCAGCAGCTCTGCCCTCACCACAGATACGCAGTATTTT
.	TRBV12-5	.	TRBJ1-1	CASGLAIMNTEAFF	TGTGCTAGTGGCCTCGCAATTATGAACACTGAAGCTTTCTTT
.	TRBV7-9	.	TRBJ1-4	CASSSDRPNEKLFF	TGTGCCAGCAGCTCGGACAGACCTAATGAAAAACTGTTTTTT
few	TRBV11-2	.	TRBJ1-5	CASSLDHLGGQPQHF	TGTGCCAGCAGCTTAGATCATCTTGGGGGTCAGCCCCAGCATTTT
few	TRBV6-5	TRBD2	TRBJ2-7	CASSYKGLAYEQYF	TGTGCCAGCAGTTACAAGGGACTAGCCTACGAGCAGTACTTC
many	TRBV5-6	.	TRBJ2-3	CASVQAPLTDTQYF	TGTGCCAGCGTCCAGGCCCCTCTGACAGATACGCAGTATTTT
many	TRBV27	.	TRBJ2-7	CASSFRPLYEQYF	TGTGCCAGCAGTTTTCGCCCTTTGTACGAGCAGTACTTC
many	TRBV12-3/TRBV12-4	.	TRBJ1-1	CAGGPGYTEAFF	TGTGCCGGGGGGCCAGGGTACACTGAAGCTTTCTTT
medium-sized	TRBV20-1	.	TRBJ2-3	CSAASPGRRGSDTQYF	TGCAGTGCTGCTTCACCGGGACGACGGGGATCAGATACGCAGTATTTT
many	TRBV6-6	.	TRBJ1-2	CASSSWDIEGYTF	TGTGCCAGCAGTTCCTGGGACATCGAAGGCTACACCTTC
many	TRBV20-1	TRBD1	TRBJ1-1	CSARPDRGDTEAFF	TGCAGTGCTAGACCCGACAGGGGGGACACTGAAGCTTTCTTT
few	TRBV30	.	TRBJ1-1	CAWSVGVGTEAFF	TGTGCCTGGAGTGTCGGGGTGGGGACTGAAGCTTTCTTT
few	TRBV12-3/TRBV12-4	.	TRBJ2-7	CASRTDGSYEQYF	TGTGCCAGCAGGACGGACGGGTCCTACGAGCAGTACTTC
.	TRBV7-9	TRBD2	TRBJ2-5	CASSLGDYPVTQYF	TGTGCCAGCAGCCTCGGGGACTACCCAGTTACCCAGTACTTC
once	TRBV12-3/TRBV12-4	TRBD2	TRBJ2-7	CASILGLAGGEQYF	TGTGCCAGCATTCTCGGACTAGCGGGAGGAGAGCAGTACTTC
.	TRBV30	.	TRBJ2-1	CAWSQDRDEQFF	TGTGCCTGGAGCCAGGACCGGGACGAGCAGTTCTTC